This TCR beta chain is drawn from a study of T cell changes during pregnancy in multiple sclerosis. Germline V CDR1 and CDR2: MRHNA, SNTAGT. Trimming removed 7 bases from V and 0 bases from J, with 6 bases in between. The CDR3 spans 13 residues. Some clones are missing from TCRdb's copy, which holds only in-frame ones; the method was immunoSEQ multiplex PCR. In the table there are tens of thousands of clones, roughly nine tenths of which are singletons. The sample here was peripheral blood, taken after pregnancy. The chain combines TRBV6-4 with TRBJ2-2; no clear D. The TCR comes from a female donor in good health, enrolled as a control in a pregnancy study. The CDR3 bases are TGTGCCAGCACTAATACGAACACCGGGGAGCTGTTTTTT. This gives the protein CASTNTNTGELFF.